Listed here are 23 T cell receptor beta chains from one sample, sequenced in a study of control samples from healthy donors and cancer patients. Measured with immunoSEQ multiplex PCR; TCRdb has only the in-frame clones, and not every one. The repertoire includes fewer than 85,000 clones, around 93% of them detected once, and approximately 3% sits in the top ten. Material for sequencing was blood. These receptors all come from a woman between 25 and 40 years old in good health.

CDR3 DNA sequence: TGTGCCAGCAGCTTAACCACTGGAAACACCATATATTTT. It specifies CASSLTTGNTIYF. The rearrangement uses TRBV7-9 and TRBJ1-3; no clear D gene. V was cut by 2 bases and J by 2 bases, with 4 bases left in between. The CDR3 has 13 residues. CDR1 is SEHNR, CDR2 FQNEAQ, per germline (reference sequence).

This sequence joins TRBV11-2 and TRBJ1-5; D is undetermined. The CDR3 totals 13 residues. The germline V gene has CDR1 SGHAT and CDR2 FQNNGV. Trimming cost V 3 bases and J 3 bases, with 6 bases left between them. Here the CDR3 reads CASSFSNNQPQHF. The CDR3 DNA reads as TGTGCCAGCAGCTTTAGTAACAATCAGCCCCAGCATTTT. The whole variable domain, remainder taken from reference TRBV11-2 and TRBJ1-5, is EAGVAQSPRYKIIEKRQSVAFWCNPISGHATLYWYQQILGQGPKLLIQFQNNGVVDDSQLPKDRFSAERLKGVDSTLKIQPAKLEDSAVYLCASSFSNNQPQHFGDGTRLSIL.

The V call is TRBV5-6, the J call TRBJ1-1; D gene unclear. The germline V gene has CDR1 SGHDT and CDR2 YYEEEE. CDR3 length equals 12 residues. Trimming shortened V by 4 bases and J by 8 bases, and 12 bases separated the two germline ends. For the CDR3, the DNA is TGTGCCAGCAGCCTGGGTGAGGGCGAAGCTTTCTTT. It specifies CASSLGEGEAFF. Drawing the rest from reference TRBV5-6 and TRBJ1-1, the complete variable domain is DAGVTQSPTHLIKTRGQQVTLRCSPKSGHDTVSWYQQALGQGPQFIFQYYEEEERQRGNFPDRFSGHQFPNYSSELNVNALLLGDSALYLCASSLGEGEAFFGQGTRLTVV.

The chain links TRBV5-8 to TRBJ2-5, with D unclear. Per germline, CDR1 SGHTS and CDR2 YDEGEE. The CDR3 sequence is 14 residues long. V was clipped by 5 bases and J by 4 bases, with 15 bases between them. CDR3 amino acids: CASRTRSQSETQYF. As DNA, the CDR3 is TGTGCCAGCAGGACACGAAGCCAATCAGAGACCCAGTACTTC. Full variable domain (missing parts from reference TRBV5-8 and TRBJ2-5): EAGVTQSPTHLIKTRGQQATLRCSPISGHTSVYWYQQALGLGLQFLLWYDEGEERNRGNFPPRFSGRQFPNYSSELNVNALELEDSALYLCASRTRSQSETQYFGPGTRLLVL.

The V gene is TRBV27, the J gene TRBJ1-1; D is unclear. Germline CDR1 MNHEY, CDR2 SMNVEV (reference sequence). CDR3 size: 14 residues. V was clipped by 5 bases and J by 0 bases, with 10 bases between them. The CDR3 nucleotides are TGTGCCAGCAGTGACCTGGGGATGAACACTGAAGCTTTCTTT. Its protein product is CASSDLGMNTEAFF.

A word on this clone: At one end the junction does not follow the germline gene, possibly because of a read error. V gene TRBV15 combines with J gene TRBJ1-2; D possibly corresponds to TRBD1 (5 bases). Germline CDR1 reads LNHNV; CDR2 reads YYDKDF (reference sequence). The CDR3 is 13 residues long. The CDR3 protein is CTTSRDPGYGYTF. The CDR3 DNA reads as TGTACCACCAGCAGAGATCCAGGGTATGGCTACACCTTC.

V and J are TRBV5-1 and TRBJ1-6, with 9 bases fitting TRBD1. The length of the CDR3 is 14 residues. Germline lookup yields CDR1 SGHRS and CDR2 YFSETQ. J was trimmed by 7 bases and V by 6 bases; bases with no gene match: 5. The CDR3 spells CASKQGAPNSPLHF. The DNA for the CDR3 is TGCGCCAGCAAACAGGGGGCTCCCAATTCACCCCTCCACTTT.

J is TRBJ1-2 and V is TRBV6-1, with 7 positions matching TRBD1. The J segment lost 0 bases and the V segment lost 3 bases, leaving 1 base of the junction unmatched. The CDR3 runs to 14 residues. CDR1 MNHNS and CDR2 SASEGT come from the germline V gene. CDR3 sequence reads: CASSDTGANYGYTF. The CDR3 DNA sequence: TGTGCCAGCAGTGACACAGGGGCTAACTATGGCTACACCTTC.

CDR3 sequence: CASTLGRRNYGYTF. The CDR3 DNA is TGTGCCAGCACCTTGGGGAGAAGGAACTATGGCTACACCTTC. This chain uses TRBV28 with TRBJ1-2; D not resolved. CDR3 length equals 14 residues. V lost 7 bases to trimming and J lost 2 bases, with 14 bases between them. Germline V lookup: CDR1 MDHEN, CDR2 SYDVKM.

The chain joins TRBV5-4 to TRBJ2-5; 8 bases match TRBD2. CDR3 length: 14 residues. V was pared by 3 bases and J by 1 base, with 2 bases of the junction left unmatched. The V gene's germline CDR1 is SGHNT and CDR2 YYREEE (reference sequence). CDR3 sequence reads: CASSSGGGQETQYF. The CDR3 nucleotides are TGTGCCAGCAGCTCGGGAGGGGGCCAAGAGACCCAGTACTTC.

The chain couples TRBV28 to TRBJ2-4; unclear D gene. The V end lost 4 bases, the J end lost 2 bases, and 6 bases lay between the germline ends. The CDR3 spans 13 residues. The germline V gene encodes CDR1 MDHEN and CDR2 SYDVKM. CDR3: CASSWKPKNIQYF. DNA of the CDR3: TGTGCCAGCAGTTGGAAACCCAAAAACATTCAGTACTTC.

The chain uses TRBV15 and TRBJ1-2, with D maybe TRBD1 (5 bases). Germline CDR1 reads LNHNV; CDR2 reads YYDKDF (reference sequence). Trimming left V 4 bases short and J 7 bases short, with 16 bases between. CDR3 length: 14 amino acids. The CDR3, as DNA: TGTGCCACCAGCAACCGGACCGGGGCAGTTGGCTACACCTTC. This encodes CATSNRTGAVGYTF.

The chain is built from TRBV5-1 and TRBJ1-1, with D unclear. Germline V gene data show CDR1 as SGHRS and CDR2 as YFSETQ. The CDR3 loop spans 14 amino acids. The V and J ends lost 1 base and 1 base respectively, with 8 bases between them. CDR3 protein: CASSLRQGNTEAFF. CDR3 DNA: TGCGCCAGCAGCTTGCGTCAAGGGAACACTGAAGCTTTCTTT.

This chain joins TRBV4-1 and TRBJ2-1; D may correspond to TRBD1 or TRBD2 (6 bases each). Trimming took 4 bases from V and 7 from J, leaving 20 bases between them. The V gene's germline CDR1 is MGHRA and CDR2 YSYEKL. CDR3 length: 16 amino acids. CDR3 nucleotide sequence: TGCGCCAGCAGCCGATTAGAGGGGGGCAGTCAGAATGAGCAGTTCTTC. Protein sequence: CASSRLEGGSQNEQFF.

This chain joins TRBV27 and TRBJ1-2; weak D call: TRBD1 (6 bases). The germline V gene has CDR1 MNHEY and CDR2 SMNVEV (reference sequence). This CDR3 is 14 amino acids long. Trimming stripped 3 bases from V and 2 bases from J, with 10 bases between. CDR3 DNA sequence: TGTGCCAGCAGTTTGGGTAGGGGGAACTATGGCTACACCTTC. This encodes CASSLGRGNYGYTF.

V is TRBV6-5 and J is TRBJ1-2, with 9 bases lining up with TRBD1. The CDR3 covers 15 residues. The J segment lost 2 bases and the V segment lost 6 bases, leaving 7 bases of the junction unmatched. The V gene's germline CDR1 is MNHEY and CDR2 SVGAGI. The CDR3 DNA sequence: TGTGCCAGCAGACCTGACAGGGGGGACAACTATGGCTACACCTTC. This sequence encodes CASRPDRGDNYGYTF.

V usage is TRBV5-6 and J usage is TRBJ1-6; D remains unclear. The V gene lost 1 base and the J gene lost 9 bases, with 17 bases spanning the gap. The CDR3 runs 16 residues. Germline V gene data show CDR1 as SGHDT and CDR2 as YYEEEE. CDR3 sequence: CASSLTRAALSSPLHF. CDR3 bases: TGTGCCAGCAGCTTGACGAGGGCAGCTTTGTCTTCACCCCTCCACTTT.

This sequence joins TRBV7-9 and TRBJ1-5, with D unresolved. The CDR3 covers 12 residues. Trimming stripped 8 bases from V and 4 bases from J, with 9 bases between. Germline V gene data show CDR1 as SEHNR and CDR2 as FQNEAQ (reference sequence). CDR3 protein: CASSTSNQPQHF. The CDR3 DNA is TGTGCCAGCTCCACGTCGAATCAGCCCCAGCATTTT.

This clone was counted once. V gene TRBV18 combines with J gene TRBJ2-7; no clear D. Per the germline V gene, CDR1 is KGHSH and CDR2 is LQKENI. The CDR3 contains 13 residues. The V and J ends lost 2 bases and 3 bases respectively, with 8 bases between them. CDR3 amino acids: CASSPNRNYEQYF. In nucleotides, the CDR3 is TGTGCCAGCTCACCAAACAGAAACTACGAGCAGTACTTC.

This rearrangement joins TRBV28 to TRBJ1-2; weak D call: TRBD1 (5 bases). Trimming stripped 8 bases from V and 2 bases from J, with 6 bases between. Germline CDR1 is MDHEN and CDR2 is SYDVKM. The length of the CDR3 is 11 residues. CDR3 sequence reads: CASAGNYGYTF. CDR3 bases: TGTGCCAGCGCAGGGAACTATGGCTACACCTTC.

V is TRBV3-1 (or the pseudogene TRBV3-2) and J is TRBJ1-3; D ambiguous. The CDR3 length is 12 residues. Germline CDR1 LGHDT, CDR2 YNNKEL (reference sequence). Trimming took off 4 bases at V and 4 bases at J, with 5 bases between the two ends. CDR3 sequence reads: CASSPGGNTIYF. The DNA of the CDR3 is TGTGCCAGCAGCCCAGGAGGAAACACCATATATTTT.

The chain is built from TRBV19 and TRBJ1-5, with a weak D call TRBD1 (5 bases). The ends were cut back, 3 bases at V and 5 bases at J, with 14 bases in the middle. This CDR3 has 15 amino acids. The germline CDR1 and CDR2 sequences are LNHDA and SQIVND (reference sequence). CDR3 sequence reads: CASSMPGPLDQPQHF. In DNA form, the CDR3 reads TGTGCCAGTAGTATGCCAGGGCCCTTGGATCAGCCCCAGCATTTT.

J is TRBJ1-2 and V is TRBV4-1; no reliable D call. Trimming took 1 base from V and 5 from J, leaving 8 bases between them. The CDR3 is 13 amino acids. Germline-derived CDR1 and CDR2 are MGHRA and YSYEKL. CDR3 DNA sequence: TGCGCCAGCAGCCAAGCTGGTCCATATGGCTACACCTTC. It specifies CASSQAGPYGYTF.